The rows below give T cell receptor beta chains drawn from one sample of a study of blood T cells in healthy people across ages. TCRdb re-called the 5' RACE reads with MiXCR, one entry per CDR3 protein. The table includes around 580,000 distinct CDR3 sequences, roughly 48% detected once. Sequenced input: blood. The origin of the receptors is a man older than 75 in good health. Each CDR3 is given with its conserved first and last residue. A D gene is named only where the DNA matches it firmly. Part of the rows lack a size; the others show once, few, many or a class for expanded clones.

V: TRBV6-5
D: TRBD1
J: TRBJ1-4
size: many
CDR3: CASRSGTGRLEKLFF
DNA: TGTGCCAGCAGATCCGGGACAGGGAGACTTGAAAAACTGTTTTTT

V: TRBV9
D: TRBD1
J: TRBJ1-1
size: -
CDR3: CASSEMTGLGAFF
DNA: TGTGCCAGCAGCGAGATGACAGGGCTCGGGGCTTTCTTT

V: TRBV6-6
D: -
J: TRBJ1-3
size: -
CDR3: CASSRGGTTGNTIYF
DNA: TGTGCCAGCAGCCGAGGGGGAACTACTGGAAACACCATATATTTT

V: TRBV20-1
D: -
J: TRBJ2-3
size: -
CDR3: CSARETVSTDTQYF
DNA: TGCAGTGCTAGAGAAACAGTAAGCACAGATACGCAGTATTTT

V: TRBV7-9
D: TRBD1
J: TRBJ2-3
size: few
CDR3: CASSSRDRGRGDTQYF
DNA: TGTGCCAGCAGTTCCCGGGACAGGGGGCGAGGAGATACGCAGTATTTT

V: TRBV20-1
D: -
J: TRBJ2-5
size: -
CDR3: CSADRPGYLQYF
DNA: TGCAGTGCTGACCGCCCAGGATATTTGCAGTACTTC

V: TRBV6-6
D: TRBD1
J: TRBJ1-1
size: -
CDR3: CASRDSQGAEAFF
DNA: TGTGCCAGCAGAGACTCGCAGGGGGCTGAAGCTTTCTTT

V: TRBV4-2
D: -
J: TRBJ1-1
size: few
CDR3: CASSQDRKVEAFF
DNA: TGTGCCAGCAGCCAAGATCGAAAGGTTGAAGCTTTCTTT

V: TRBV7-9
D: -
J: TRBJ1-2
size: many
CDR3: CASSPRADYGYTF
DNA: TGTGCCAGCAGCCCCCGGGCGGACTATGGCTACACCTTC

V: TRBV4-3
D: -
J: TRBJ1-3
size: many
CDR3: CASSARWGGRPGNTIYF
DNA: TGCGCCAGCAGCGCCCGATGGGGGGGTCGTCCTGGAAACACCATATATTTT

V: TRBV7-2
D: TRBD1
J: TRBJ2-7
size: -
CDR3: CASSPAGGQGVYEQYF
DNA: TGTGCCAGCAGCCCGGCTGGGGGACAGGGTGTCTACGAGCAGTACTTC

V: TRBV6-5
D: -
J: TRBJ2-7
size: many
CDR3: CASSYPTRDYEQYF
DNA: TGTGCCAGCAGTTATCCAACGCGTGATTACGAGCAGTACTTC

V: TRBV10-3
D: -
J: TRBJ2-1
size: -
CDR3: CAISEQVNEQFF
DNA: TGTGCCATCAGTGAGCAGGTGAATGAGCAGTTCTTC

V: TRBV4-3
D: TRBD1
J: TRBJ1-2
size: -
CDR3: CASSLQGDPYGYTF
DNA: TGCGCCAGCAGCCTACAGGGGGACCCTTATGGCTACACCTTC

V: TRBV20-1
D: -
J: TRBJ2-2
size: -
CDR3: CSAKVTAGTEELFF
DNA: TGCAGTGCTAAGGTTACCGCTGGCACCGAGGAGCTGTTTTTT

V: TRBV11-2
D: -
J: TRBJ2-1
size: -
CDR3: CASSLGGGSNPYNEQFF
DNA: TGTGCCAGCAGCCTTGGGGGGGGCAGTAATCCCTACAATGAGCAGTTCTTC

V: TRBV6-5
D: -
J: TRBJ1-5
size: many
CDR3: CASSYRRGNQPQHF
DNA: TGTGCCAGCAGTTACAGGAGAGGCAATCAGCCCCAGCATTTT

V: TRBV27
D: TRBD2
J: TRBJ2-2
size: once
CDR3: CASSTSGSYLNTGELFF
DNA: TGTGCCAGCAGTACTAGCGGTTCTTATCTGAACACCGGGGAGCTGTTTTTT

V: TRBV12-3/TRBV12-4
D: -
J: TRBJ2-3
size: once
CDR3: CASSRGRHTDTQYF
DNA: TGTGCCAGCAGCCGGGGACGGCACACAGATACGCAGTATTTT

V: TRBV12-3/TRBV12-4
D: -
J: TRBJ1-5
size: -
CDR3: CASSPTVLTGQPQHF
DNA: TGTGCCAGCAGTCCGACAGTGTTGACAGGTCAGCCCCAGCATTTT

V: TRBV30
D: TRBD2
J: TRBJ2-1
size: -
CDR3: CAWTGQGTRTSSYNEQFF
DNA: TGTGCCTGGACGGGGCAGGGGACTAGGACAAGCTCCTACAATGAGCAGTTCTTC

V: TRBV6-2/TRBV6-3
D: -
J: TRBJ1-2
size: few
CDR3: CASSSRGIGYGYTF
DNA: TGTGCCAGCAGTTCCAGAGGAATTGGCTATGGCTACACCTTC

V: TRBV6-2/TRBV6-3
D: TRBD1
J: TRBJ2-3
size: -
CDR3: CASGNQGAGDTQYF
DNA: TGTGCCAGCGGAAATCAGGGGGCAGGCGATACGCAGTATTTT

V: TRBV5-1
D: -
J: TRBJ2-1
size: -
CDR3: CASSLGSQQFF
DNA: TGCGCCAGCAGCCTAGGGTCTCAGCAGTTCTTC

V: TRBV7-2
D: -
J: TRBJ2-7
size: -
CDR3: CASSSYFSTDNYEQYF
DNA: TGTGCCAGCAGCTCCTATTTCTCGACTGATAACTACGAGCAGTACTTC

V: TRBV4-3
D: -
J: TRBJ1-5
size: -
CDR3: CASSQDAAGANQPQHF
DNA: TGCGCCAGCAGCCAAGATGCAGCAGGGGCGAATCAGCCCCAGCATTTT

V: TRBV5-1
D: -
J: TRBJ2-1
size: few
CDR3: CASSLAGGKNEQFF
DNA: TGCGCCAGCAGCTTGGCCGGGGGAAAGAATGAGCAGTTCTTC

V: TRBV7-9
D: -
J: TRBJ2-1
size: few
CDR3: CASSLAHGLSYNEQFF
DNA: TGTGCCAGCAGCTTAGCGCACGGGCTATCCTACAATGAGCAGTTCTTC

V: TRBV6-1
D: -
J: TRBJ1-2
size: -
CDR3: CASRLGPYGYGYTF
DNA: TGTGCCAGCAGGCTAGGGCCTTACGGATATGGCTACACCTTC

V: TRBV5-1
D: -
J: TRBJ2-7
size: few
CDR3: CASSADMSTIYEQYF
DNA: TGCGCCAGCAGCGCGGACATGAGTACAATCTACGAGCAGTACTTC

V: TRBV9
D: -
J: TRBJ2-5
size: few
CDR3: CASSVAGKETQYF
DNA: TGTGCCAGCAGCGTAGCGGGGAAAGAGACCCAGTACTTC

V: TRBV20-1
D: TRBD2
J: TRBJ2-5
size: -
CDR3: CSARITGLAAETQYF
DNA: TGCAGTGCTCGAATCACTGGACTAGCGGCTGAGACCCAGTACTTC

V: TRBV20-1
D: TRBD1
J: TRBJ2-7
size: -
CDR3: CSATGDGSYEQYF
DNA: TGCAGTGCCACAGGGGACGGCTCCTACGAGCAGTACTTC

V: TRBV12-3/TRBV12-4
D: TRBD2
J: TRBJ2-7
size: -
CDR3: CASSSDSGLAGDEQYF
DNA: TGTGCCAGCAGTTCCGACTCGGGACTAGCGGGAGATGAGCAGTACTTC

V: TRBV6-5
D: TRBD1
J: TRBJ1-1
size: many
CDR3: CASRQPGTGNTEAFF
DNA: TGTGCCAGCAGACAACCGGGGACAGGGAACACTGAAGCTTTCTTT

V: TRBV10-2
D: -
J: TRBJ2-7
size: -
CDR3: CASSEPGEVIYEQYF
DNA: TGCGCCAGCAGTGAGCCGGGAGAAGTGATTTACGAGCAGTACTTC

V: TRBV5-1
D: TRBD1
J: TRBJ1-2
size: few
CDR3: CASTLGTGSLDGYTF
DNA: TGCGCCAGCACTTTGGGGACAGGTTCTCTCGATGGCTACACCTTC

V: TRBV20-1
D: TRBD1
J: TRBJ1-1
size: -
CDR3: CSARDWGRGDTEAFF
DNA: TGCAGTGCTAGAGATTGGGGCAGGGGGGACACTGAAGCTTTCTTT

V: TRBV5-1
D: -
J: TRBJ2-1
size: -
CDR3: CASSLAAEANNEQFF
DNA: TGCGCCAGCAGCTTGGCGGCGGAAGCGAACAATGAGCAGTTCTTC

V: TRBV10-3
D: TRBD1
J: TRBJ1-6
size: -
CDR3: CAISATGGSPLHF
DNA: TGTGCCATCAGTGCGACAGGGGGATCACCCCTCCACTTT

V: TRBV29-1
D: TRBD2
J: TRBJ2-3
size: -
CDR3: CSVVAGREADTQYF
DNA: TGCAGCGTTGTAGCGGGGCGGGAGGCTGATACGCAGTATTTT

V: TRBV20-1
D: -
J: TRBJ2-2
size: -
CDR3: CSANPSSTGELFF
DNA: TGCAGTGCTAACCCTAGTTCCACCGGGGAGCTGTTTTTT

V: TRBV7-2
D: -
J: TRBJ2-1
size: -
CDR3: CASSFSRAYNEQFF
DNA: TGTGCCAGCAGCTTCAGTAGGGCCTACAATGAGCAGTTCTTC

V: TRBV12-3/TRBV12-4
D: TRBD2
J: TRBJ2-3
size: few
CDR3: CASSLLWTSGYVDTQYF
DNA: TGTGCCAGCAGTTTACTTTGGACTAGCGGTTATGTAGATACGCAGTATTTT

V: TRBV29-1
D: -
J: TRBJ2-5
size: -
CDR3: CSAVGAAADETQYF
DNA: TGCAGCGCTGTTGGGGCGGCAGCGGACGAGACCCAGTACTTC

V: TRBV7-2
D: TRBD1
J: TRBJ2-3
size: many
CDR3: CASSLSGTGADTQYF
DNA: TGTGCCAGCAGCTTATCTGGGACAGGGGCAGATACGCAGTATTTT

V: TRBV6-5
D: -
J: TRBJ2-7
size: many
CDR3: CASRSFSPPYEQYF
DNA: TGTGCCAGCAGATCTTTTAGTCCTCCCTACGAGCAGTACTTC

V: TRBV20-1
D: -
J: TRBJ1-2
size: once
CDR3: CSATYSGRDYGYTF
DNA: TGCAGTGCTACTTACAGCGGCCGAGACTATGGCTACACCTTC

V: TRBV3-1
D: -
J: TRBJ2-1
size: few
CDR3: CASSQSGSSSYNEQFF
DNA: TGTGCCAGCAGCCAATCCGGGTCCAGCTCCTACAATGAGCAGTTCTTC

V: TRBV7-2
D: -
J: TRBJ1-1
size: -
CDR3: CASSLGGSGAGEAFF
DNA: TGTGCCAGCAGCTTAGGGGGTTCGGGAGCCGGCGAAGCTTTCTTT

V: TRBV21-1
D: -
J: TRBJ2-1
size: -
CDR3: CASSPPTVISYNEQFF
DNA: TGTGCCAGCAGCCCCCCGACAGTAATCTCCTACAATGAGCAGTTCTTC